This TCR beta chain was found in a study of blood T cell repertoires in COVID-19. Study overall: Acute and convalescent COVID-19 specimens originated in the United States, Italy and Spain. From T cells, B-cell-depleted T cells, or PBMCs came the material, which was cDNA or gDNA.

V dropped 0 bases and J dropped 2 bases, with 11 bases sitting between them. Germline assignment: CDR1 MNHEY and CDR2 SMNVEV (reference sequence). The CDR3 extends over 16 amino acids. TCRdb's copy holds only in-frame clones and misses some; the assay was immunoSEQ multiplex PCR. Of about 250,000 clones listed, over 70% are singletons. Source material: peripheral blood. The TCR sequence derives from a woman over 75 with acute or convalescent COVID-19. The genes are TRBV27 and TRBJ2-1; D uncertain. This chain's CDR3 is CASSLSPYLAYNEQFF. The CDR3 DNA reads TGTGCCAGCAGTTTATCTCCCTACCTTGCCTACAATGAGCAGTTCTTC.